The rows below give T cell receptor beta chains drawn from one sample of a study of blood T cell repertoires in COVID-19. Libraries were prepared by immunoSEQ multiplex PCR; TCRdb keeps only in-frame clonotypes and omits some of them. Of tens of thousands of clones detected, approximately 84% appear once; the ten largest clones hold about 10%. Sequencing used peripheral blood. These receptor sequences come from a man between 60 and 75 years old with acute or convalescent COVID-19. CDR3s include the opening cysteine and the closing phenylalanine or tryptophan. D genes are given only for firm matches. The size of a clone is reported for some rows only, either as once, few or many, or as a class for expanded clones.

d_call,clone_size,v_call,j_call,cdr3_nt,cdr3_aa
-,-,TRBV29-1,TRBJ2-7,TGCAGCGTTGAATTCGTTTCAGGGTTGACCTACGAGCAGTACTTC,CSVEFVSGLTYEQYF
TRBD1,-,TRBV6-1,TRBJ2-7,TGTGCCAGCAGTGAAAAGGGGGCCCACTACGAGCAGTACTTC,CASSEKGAHYEQYF
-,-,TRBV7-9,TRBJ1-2,TGTGCCAGCAGCTTGGGGCAGGGGATGGGAGGCTACACCTTC,CASSLGQGMGGYTF
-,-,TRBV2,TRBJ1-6,TGTGCCAGCAGTGAACGTAGGCCAGGGGATAATTCACCCCTCCACTTT,CASSERRPGDNSPLHF
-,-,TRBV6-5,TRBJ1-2,TGTGCCAGCAGTTACGCAGATAACTATGGCTACACCTTC,CASSYADNYGYTF
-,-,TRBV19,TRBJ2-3,TGTGCCAGTAGGTCCGTGGCAGGTCCAGATACGCAGTATTTT,CASRSVAGPDTQYF
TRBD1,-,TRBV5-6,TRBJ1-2,TGTGCCAGCAGCTTCGGGACAGGGGGAGGCTACACCTTC,CASSFGTGGGYTF
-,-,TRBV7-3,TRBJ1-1,TGTGCCAGCAGCTTAAACAGGAACACTGAAGCTTTCTTT,CASSLNRNTEAFF
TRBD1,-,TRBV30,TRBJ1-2,TGTGCCTGGAGTGCAGGGACAGCCGGCTACACCTTC,CAWSAGTAGYTF
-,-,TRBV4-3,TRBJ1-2,TGCGCCAGCAGCGGGAGTGGGGAGGGGTATGGCTACACCTTC,CASSGSGEGYGYTF
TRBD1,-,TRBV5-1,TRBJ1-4,TGCGCCAGCAGCTTAGGGACAGCAACTAATGAAAAACTGTTTTTT,CASSLGTATNEKLFF
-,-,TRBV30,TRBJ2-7,TGTGCCTGGAGTGTGGTAGCCGGCGGGCAGTACTTC,CAWSVVAGGQYF
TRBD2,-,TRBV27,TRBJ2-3,TGTGCCAGCAGTCCAACTAGCGGGGGGGCACCAGATACGCAGTATTTT,CASSPTSGGAPDTQYF
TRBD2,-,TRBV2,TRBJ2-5,TGTGCCAGCAGTGAGGCAGCGGGGAGGGTAGAGACCCAGTACTTC,CASSEAAGRVETQYF
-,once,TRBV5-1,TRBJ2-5,TGCGCCAGCAGCTATGGGCTTAAAGAGACCCAGTACTTC,CASSYGLKETQYF
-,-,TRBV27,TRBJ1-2,TGTGCCAGCAGTCCAGTCTATGGCTACACCTTC,CASSPVYGYTF
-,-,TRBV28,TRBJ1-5,TGTGCCAGCAGTTTGGGCAGTAATCAGCCCCAGCATTTT,CASSLGSNQPQHF
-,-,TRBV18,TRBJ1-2,TGTGCCAGCTCACGCCCCGTTCAGGGGCAAAACTATGGCTACACCTTC,CASSRPVQGQNYGYTF
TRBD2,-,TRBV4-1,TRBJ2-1,TGCGCCAGCAGCCGAAGCGGGACTAGCGGGGGGACTAGCTCCTACAATGAGCAGTTCTTC,CASSRSGTSGGTSSYNEQFF
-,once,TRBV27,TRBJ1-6,TGTGCCAGCAGTTTATATGCGAGAGTGAATTCACCCCTCCACTTT,CASSLYARVNSPLHF
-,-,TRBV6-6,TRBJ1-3,TGTGCCAGCAGTTACCGATCGGGGTCTGGAAACACCATATATTTT,CASSYRSGSGNTIYF
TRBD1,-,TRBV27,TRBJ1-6,TGTGCCAGCAGTGGGGACAGGGGCAATTCACCCCTCCACTTT,CASSGDRGNSPLHF
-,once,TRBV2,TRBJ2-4,TGTGCCAGCAGCGCAGGCATTCAGTACTTC,CASSAGIQYF
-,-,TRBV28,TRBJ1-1,TGTGCCAGCAGTTTGCCGCCGGGGAACACTGAAGCTTTCTTT,CASSLPPGNTEAFF
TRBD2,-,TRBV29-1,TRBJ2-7,TGCAGCGGATCGCGGGGATCCGGGACTAGCGGGGCCGAGCAGTACTTC,CSGSRGSGTSGAEQYF
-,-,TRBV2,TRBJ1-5,TGTGCCAGCAGTGAAGCGCTTCTGCGGGGTAATCAGCCCCAGCATTTT,CASSEALLRGNQPQHF
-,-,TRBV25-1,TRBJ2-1,TGTGCCAGCAGTGAAAGGGGGGGCTTACTCTTC,CASSERGGLLF
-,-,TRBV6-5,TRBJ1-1,TGTGCCAGCAGTTACTCGGAGGGTGCAATGAACACTGAAGCTTTCTTT,CASSYSEGAMNTEAFF
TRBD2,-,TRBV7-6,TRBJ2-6,TGTGCCAGCAGCTTAGTCGGGGGGTTTGGGGCCAACGTCCTGACTTTC,CASSLVGGFGANVLTF
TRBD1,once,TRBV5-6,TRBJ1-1,TGTGCCAGCAGCTTGGGCAGGGGGCTCACTGAAGCTTTCTTT,CASSLGRGLTEAFF
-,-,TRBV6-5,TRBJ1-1,TGTGCCAGCACGCGGGACTTCAACACTGAAGCTTTCTTT,CASTRDFNTEAFF
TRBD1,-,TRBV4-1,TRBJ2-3,TGCGCCAGCAGCGGGACAGGCACAGATACGCAGTATTTT,CASSGTGTDTQYF
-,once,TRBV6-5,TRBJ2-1,TGTGCCAGCATCCTGTGGGGGGGCGCAGACAATGAGCAGTTCTTC,CASILWGGADNEQFF
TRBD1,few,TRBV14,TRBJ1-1,TGTGCCAGCAGCCAAGCGGAAGGCTCAGACAGGGCCACTGAAGCTTTCTTT,CASSQAEGSDRATEAFF
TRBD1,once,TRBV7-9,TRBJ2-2,TGTGCCAGCACCCGTCCCGAGGGGGCGCCCGGGGAGCTGTTTTTT,CASTRPEGAPGELFF
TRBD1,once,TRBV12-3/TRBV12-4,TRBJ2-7,TGTGCCAGCAGTACTCAGGGGGTTGAGCAGTACTTC,CASSTQGVEQYF
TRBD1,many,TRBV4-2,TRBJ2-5,TGTGCCAGCAGCCAAGATCTCACAGGGGGCGCGGAGACCCAGTACTTC,CASSQDLTGGAETQYF